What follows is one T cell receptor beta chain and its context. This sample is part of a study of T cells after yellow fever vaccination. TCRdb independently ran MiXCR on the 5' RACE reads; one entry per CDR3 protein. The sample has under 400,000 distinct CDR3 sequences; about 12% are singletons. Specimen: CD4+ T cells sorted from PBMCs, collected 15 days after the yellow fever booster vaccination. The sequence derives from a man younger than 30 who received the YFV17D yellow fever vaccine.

The CDR3 DNA reads TGCGCCAGCAGCTGGGGACTAGCGGGGGACTCCTACAATGAGCAGTTCTTC. Its protein product is CASSWGLAGDSYNEQFF. V and J are TRBV5-1 and TRBJ2-1, with 14 bases that match TRBD2. Losses at the gene ends were 3 bases for V and 0 bases for J; bases not matched to a gene: 2. The CDR3 is 17 residues long. From germline, CDR1 is SGHRS and CDR2 YFSETQ. Full variable domain (remainder filled in from reference TRBV5-1 and TRBJ2-1): KAGVTQTPRYLIKTRGQQVTLSCSPISGHRSVSWYQQTPGQGLQFLFEYFSETQRNKGNFPGRFSGRQFSNSRSEMNVSTLELGDSALYLCASSWGLAGDSYNEQFFGPGTRLTVL.